The 17 T cell receptor beta chains reported below all come from one sample, sequenced in a study of blood T cell repertoires in COVID-19 (dated by TCRdb to the early 2020s). Library method: the immunoSEQ multiplex PCR assay. TCRdb holds this immuneACCESS table with in-frame rearrangements only. Some clones are missing; in checked studies, unresolved V genes explain under half, and the rest has no known cause. This sample comprises 310,000 or so clones, roughly 90% of them detected only once. Roughly 1.5% of the sample rests with the top ten. The source material was PBMCs or T cells enriched from blood (not recorded which). The receptors originated from a woman between 18 and 30 years old with acute COVID-19.

This chain joins TRBV5-8 and TRBJ2-4; 9 positions match TRBD2. Germline CDR1 is SGHTS and CDR2 is YDEGEE. Trimming took 4 bases from V and 0 from J; bases not matched to a gene: 14. CDR3 length: 19 residues. The CDR3 sequence: CASSRTSMRLAVAKNIQYF. DNA of the CDR3: TGTGCCAGCAGCCGGACCTCCATGAGACTAGCGGTAGCCAAAAACATTCAGTACTTC.

The chain uses TRBV5-1 and TRBJ2-2, with 11 positions matching TRBD2. This CDR3 is 16 amino acids long. Germline CDR1 and CDR2: SGHRS and YFSETQ. Trimming took 4 bases from V and 6 from J; bases not matched to a gene: 8. The CDR3 sequence: CASSATSGSKSGELFF. The CDR3 nucleotides read TGCGCCAGCAGCGCCACTAGCGGGAGCAAGTCCGGGGAGCTGTTTTTT.

The chain is built from TRBV27 and TRBJ2-1, with 9 bases aligning to TRBD2. The CDR3 consists of 18 residues. CDR1 and CDR2 (germline): MNHEY, SMNVEV (reference sequence). The trim removed 8 bases at V and 2 bases at J, leaving 16 bases unmatched. For the CDR3, the DNA is TGTGCCAGCGCCGTGGGGGGATTAGCGGGAGTACCCTACAATGAGCAGTTCTTC. Translating gives CASAVGGLAGVPYNEQFF.

The chain couples TRBV9 to TRBJ2-3; maybe TRBD2 (5 bases). Germline values: CDR1 SGDLS, CDR2 YYNGEE. The CDR3 consists of 14 residues. The V end lost 7 bases, the J end lost 0 bases, and 12 bases lay between the germline ends. In DNA, the CDR3 is TGTGCCAGCGGAGCGGCACATAGCACAGATACGCAGTATTTT. It is translated as CASGAAHSTDTQYF. The full variable domain, completed using reference TRBV9 and TRBJ2-3, is DSGVTQTPKHLITATGQRVTLRCSPRSGDLSVYWYQQSLDQGLQFLIQYYNGEERAKGNILERFSAQQFPDLHSELNLSSLELGDSALYFCASGAAHSTDTQYFGPGTRLTVL.

This clone has a single count. This chain uses TRBV28 with TRBJ1-5; 11 nucleotides agree with TRBD1. CDR3 size: 15 residues. Germline values: CDR1 MDHEN, CDR2 SYDVKM. V trimming: 3 bases; J trimming: 6 bases; junction bases outside the gene matches: 4. The CDR3 sequence: CASSFGTGGSQPQHF. CDR3 sequence (DNA): TGTGCCAGCAGTTTTGGGACAGGGGGTTCTCAGCCCCAGCATTTT.

The rearrangement uses TRBV7-8 and TRBJ2-3; 14 bases line up with TRBD2. V gave up 4 bases and J gave up 1 base; unmatched junction bases: 4. Germline assignment: CDR1 SGHVS and CDR2 FQNEAQ. The CDR3 runs to 17 residues. CDR3 protein: CASSSPTSGRGTDTQYF. The DNA for the CDR3 is TGTGCCAGCAGCTCCCCGACTAGCGGGAGGGGCACAGATACGCAGTATTTT.

The J gene is TRBJ2-7, the V gene TRBV6-5; 9 bases agree with TRBD1. This CDR3 has 16 residues. Germline CDR1 is MNHEY and CDR2 is SVGAGI. The V gene end was trimmed by 4 bases and the J gene end by 4 bases; junction bases not matched to a gene: 11. CDR3 DNA sequence: TGTGCCAGCAGTTTCCGACAGGGGGTTATTTCTTACGAGCAGTACTTC. Translating it yields CASSFRQGVISYEQYF.

This clone was observed a few times. CDR3 sequence: CASSQDRRTGNNSPLHF. The DNA of the CDR3 is TGCGCCAGCAGCCAAGACCGTCGGACAGGGAATAATTCACCCCTCCACTTT. The rearrangement uses TRBV4-1 and TRBJ1-6, with 8 bases identical to TRBD1. V trimming: 0 bases; J trimming: 5 bases; junction bases outside the gene matches: 6. The CDR3 covers 17 residues. The germline V gene has CDR1 MGHRA and CDR2 YSYEKL.

This sequence joins TRBV20-1 and TRBJ2-1; possibly TRBD2 for D (6 bases). Trimming removed 3 bases from V and 3 bases from J, with 12 bases in between. The CDR3 covers 14 residues. Looked up from germline, CDR1 is DFQATT and CDR2 is SNEGSKA (reference sequence). CDR3 in amino acids: CSASDGRDYNEQFF. The DNA for the CDR3 is TGCAGTGCTAGTGACGGGAGAGACTACAATGAGCAGTTCTTC.

This rearrangement joins TRBV4-1 to TRBJ2-1, with D tentatively TRBD2 (5 bases). The CDR3 is made up of 15 amino acids. Trimming pared 1 base from V and 8 bases from J, leaving 15 bases between. Germline values: CDR1 MGHRA, CDR2 YSYEKL. CDR3 DNA sequence: TGCGCCAGCAGCCAAGGGACTGAAGTTTACTATGAGCAGTTCTTC. Its protein is CASSQGTEVYYEQFF.

V is TRBV5-4 and J is TRBJ1-5; maybe TRBD1 (5 bases). Trimming removed 10 bases at V and 2 bases at J, with 16 bases between. Germline V CDR1 and CDR2: SGHNT, YYREEE (reference sequence). CDR3 size: 14 residues. The DNA of the CDR3 is TGTGCCGACGGGGGGGAAGGCGGCAATCAGCCCCAGCATTTT. It translates to CADGGEGGNQPQHF.

The V call is TRBV4-2, the J call TRBJ2-7, with a possible D match to TRBD1 (5 bases). Germline V CDR1 and CDR2: LGHNA, YNFKEQ. The V and J ends lost 0 bases and 3 bases respectively, with 18 bases between them. The CDR3 consists of 17 residues. Written as DNA, the CDR3 is TGTGCCAGCAGCCAAGAAAGACCAGGGTTGGTGATCTACGAGCAGTACTTC. It codes for CASSQERPGLVIYEQYF.

This chain joins TRBV28 and TRBJ1-5, with D perhaps TRBD1 (6 bases). The CDR3 has 20 residues. V dropped 7 bases and J dropped 0 bases, with 28 bases sitting between them. Per germline, CDR1 MDHEN and CDR2 SYDVKM. DNA for the CDR3: TGTGCCAGCACCCACAGGGAGTTCGGCCCCTTTAAAAATAGCAATCAGCCCCAGCATTTT. Its translation is CASTHREFGPFKNSNQPQHF.

The genes are TRBV18 and TRBJ2-1; D gene unclear. Germline V lookup: CDR1 KGHSH, CDR2 LQKENI. There are 14 residues in the CDR3. Trimming removed 0 bases at V and 10 bases at J, with 13 bases between. The CDR3 is CASSPPRLVGEQFF. The CDR3, as DNA: TGTGCCAGCTCACCACCGAGGCTAGTCGGGGAGCAGTTCTTC.

This clone was found once. V gene TRBV19 combines with J gene TRBJ1-4; D remains unclear. This CDR3 has 14 residues. From germline, CDR1 is LNHDA and CDR2 SQIVND (reference sequence). The V end lost 5 bases, the J end lost 6 bases, and 13 bases lay between the germline ends. The CDR3 loop reads CASSQPRAYEKLFF. CDR3 DNA sequence: TGTGCCAGTAGTCAACCGCGGGCTTATGAAAAACTGTTTTTT.

This clone showed up just once. V gene TRBV3-1 (or the pseudogene TRBV3-2) combines with J gene TRBJ1-6; D is uncertain. Germline V gives CDR1 LGHDT, CDR2 YNNKEL (reference sequence). Trimming cost V 1 base and J 0 bases, with 19 bases left between them. The CDR3 spans 20 residues. In DNA form, the CDR3 reads TGTGCCAGCAGCCAAGCTACGGGTCGGGTTATGAGCTCCTATAATTCACCCCTCCACTTT. Translated: CASSQATGRVMSSYNSPLHF.

The chain has TRBV7-6 and TRBJ2-1; 10 nucleotides line up with TRBD2. Germline CDR1 reads SGHVS; CDR2 reads FNYEAQ. The CDR3 sequence is 17 residues long. J gave up 0 bases and V 10 bases, and 12 bases lay outside the gene matches. Here the CDR3 reads CATKGASGGSSYNEQFF. CDR3 nucleotide sequence: TGTGCCACTAAGGGGGCTAGCGGGGGAAGCTCCTACAATGAGCAGTTCTTC.